This T cell receptor (beta chain) was sequenced during a study of spatial heterogeneity in lung cancer. About the research overall: The study consistently detected more beta-chain than alpha-chain sequences.

Each molecule of TCR cDNA was tagged with one unique molecular identifier. TCRdb recomputed calls from the 5' RACE reads with MiXCR, one row per CDR3 protein. The sample has roughly 45,000 distinct CDR3 sequences, around 21% seen once. The CDR3 is 14 residues long. Deletions cut 4 bases from V and 8 bases from J, with 15 bases between. The germline CDR1 and CDR2 sequences are SEHNR and FQNEAQ (reference sequence). Time point specified: blood at routine non-recurrence follow-up after resection. The input material, whole RNA from tumor, nontumor lung or frozen PBMC, was sequenced unsorted. The sequences come from PBMCs, collected at follow-up. The rearrangement links TRBV7-9 to TRBJ2-1; no firm D call. The sequence was collected from a female donor with early-stage non-small cell lung cancer. CDR3 nucleotides: TGTGCCAGCAGCTGGGGTTCTGCTGGCGATGAGCAGTTCTTC. Translation: CASSWGSAGDEQFF.